These 12 T cell receptor beta chains were sequenced from one sample in a study of T cell responses to AZD1222 COVID-19 vaccine (dated by TCRdb to about 2021). Libraries were constructed by the immunoSEQ multiplex PCR assay. TCRdb mirrors the immuneACCESS table, restricted to in-frame sequences. Some clones are absent from its copies; in checked studies, under half trace to an unresolved V gene, and the reason for the others is unknown. This sample is represented by tens of thousands of clones; roughly nine tenths of them were singletons. In total, the top ten clones hold around 16% of the sample. The time point label corresponds to: baseline before first vaccination. This sample comprised peripheral blood, obtained on day 0 of AZD1222 vaccination. These receptors came from an adult in good health.

V usage is TRBV7-3 and J usage is TRBJ1-1, with a tentative D call TRBD1 (6 bases). There are 13 residues in the CDR3. Germline assignment: CDR1 SGHTA and CDR2 FQGTGA. V gave up 5 bases and J gave up 5 bases, with 12 bases separating them. CDR3 sequence reads: CASSPRRGTEAFF. For the CDR3, the DNA is TGTGCCAGCAGCCCCCGGAGGGGGACTGAAGCTTTCTTT. The variable domain in full, with the rest retrieved from reference TRBV7-3 and TRBJ1-1, is GAGVSQTPSNKVTEKGKYVELRCDPISGHTALYWYRQSLGQGPEFLIYFQGTGAADDSGLPNDRFFAVRPEGSVSTLKIQRTERGDSAVYLCASSPRRGTEAFFGQGTRLTVV.

The CDR3 region has the DNA TGCAGCGTTGGGAAAGGCACCGGGGAGCTGTTTTTT. Amino acids: CSVGKGTGELFF. The rearrangement joins TRBV29-1 to TRBJ2-2, with D hard to call. Germline V gene sequence: CDR1 SQVTM, CDR2 ANQGSEA. The CDR3 contains 12 residues. The V and J ends lost 4 bases and 4 bases respectively, with 7 bases between them.

This rearrangement joins TRBV24-1 to TRBJ2-2; D is unresolved. The CDR3 has 16 amino acids. Germline V CDR1 and CDR2: KGHDR, SFDVKD. V lost 3 bases, J lost 0 bases, and 10 bases lay in between. CDR3 in DNA: TGTGCCACCAGTGATCCCACCTACACGAACACCGGGGAGCTGTTTTTT. Its translation is CATSDPTYTNTGELFF.

CDR3 DNA: TGTGCCAGCAGCTCTCCGAGAGGGAATGAGCAGTTCTTC. Its protein is CASSSPRGNEQFF. The chain links TRBV11-2 to TRBJ2-1; D is possibly TRBD2 (5 bases). The V gene's germline CDR1 is SGHAT and CDR2 FQNNGV. This CDR3 has 13 residues. The germline V and J ends were trimmed by 4 bases and 7 bases, with 11 bases remaining between them.

The V call is TRBV30, the J call TRBJ1-3; possible D gene TRBD1, 6 bases. With 1 base removed from V and 3 bases from J, the gap between germline ends came to 7 bases. CDR1 and CDR2 from the germline V gene are GTSNPN and SVGIG (reference sequence). The CDR3 is 13 amino acids. In DNA, the CDR3 is TGTGCCTGGAGTGGAGGGGGTGGAAACACCATATATTTT. Translated, it gives CAWSGGGGNTIYF.

This clone is a singleton in its sample. The chain uses TRBV10-3 and TRBJ2-7; D is unclear. CDR3 length: 15 amino acids. Germline V CDR1 and CDR2: ENHRY, SYGVKD. The V end lost 2 bases, the J end lost 0 bases, and 11 bases lay between the germline ends. DNA for the CDR3: TGTGCCATCAGTGAGGACAACCCGAGCTCCTACGAGCAGTACTTC. The encoded protein is CAISEDNPSSYEQYF.

This sequence joins TRBV19 and TRBJ2-3; a possible D gene is TRBD1 (6 bases). V lost 6 bases, J lost 3 bases, and 16 bases lay in between. The germline V gene encodes CDR1 LNHDA and CDR2 SQIVND (reference sequence). The CDR3 has 15 amino acids. The CDR3 loop reads CASSMTWTVTDTQYF. CDR3 sequence (DNA): TGTGCCAGTAGCATGACATGGACAGTTACAGATACGCAGTATTTT.

The rearrangement uses TRBV27 and TRBJ2-2; the D is unclear. This CDR3 has 14 residues. The germline V gene has CDR1 MNHEY and CDR2 SMNVEV (reference sequence). The V gene lost 3 bases and the J gene lost 2 bases, with 7 bases spanning the gap. The chain's CDR3 is CASSFTKNTGELFF. CDR3 in DNA: TGTGCCAGCAGTTTTACCAAAAACACCGGGGAGCTGTTTTTT.

This chain joins TRBV5-5 and TRBJ1-2; D gene uncertain. CDR1 SGHKS and CDR2 YYEKEE come from the germline V gene (reference sequence). V lost 4 bases to trimming and J lost 4 bases, with 14 bases between them. CDR3 length: 14 amino acids. CDR3 DNA sequence: TGTGCCAGCAGCGTACTCGAGGGCTCCTATGGCTACACCTTC. Its translation: CASSVLEGSYGYTF.

This clone has just one count. The chain couples TRBV18 to TRBJ1-5; 9 bases map to TRBD1. Germline CDR1 and CDR2: KGHSH and LQKENI. Trimming cost V 3 bases and J 2 bases; bases outside gene matches: 2. This CDR3 is 15 amino acids long. The CDR3 nucleotides are TGTGCCAGCTCACCCCGGGACAGGGGCAATCAGCCCCAGCATTTT. Translated: CASSPRDRGNQPQHF.

The chain has TRBV20-1 and TRBJ1-5; D gene unclear. The CDR3 has 11 amino acids. V was cut by 6 bases and J by 5 bases, with 8 bases left in between. Germline V gives CDR1 DFQATT, CDR2 SNEGSKA (reference sequence). The CDR3 loop reads CSAGRHQPQHF. In DNA form, the CDR3 reads TGCAGTGCAGGGAGGCATCAGCCCCAGCATTTT.

The genes are TRBV29-1 and TRBJ2-1; a possible D gene is TRBD1 (6 bases). From germline, CDR1 is SQVTM and CDR2 ANQGSEA. This CDR3 has 14 amino acids. V lost 1 base, J lost 3 bases, and 10 bases lay in between. The CDR3 here is CSVEGQAYYNEQFF. DNA of the CDR3: TGCAGCGTTGAAGGACAGGCTTACTACAATGAGCAGTTCTTC.